Listed here are 4 T cell receptor beta chains from one sample, sequenced in a study of blood T cell repertoires in COVID-19. Profiled with immunoSEQ multiplex PCR; TCRdb holds only in-frame clones, not every one. The sample contains over 250,000 clones, over 75% of which appear only once. The sequencing input was peripheral blood. The receptors derive from a human donor in a cohort sampled during active COVID-19.

This clone has more than one count but fewer than ten. This chain uses TRBV5-6 with TRBJ2-5; D unclear. The CDR3 has 13 residues. V was shortened by 0 bases and J by 4 bases, with 7 bases between the two germline ends. Per germline, CDR1 SGHDT and CDR2 YYEEEE. The CDR3 loop is CASSLAEVETQYF. The CDR3 region has the DNA TGTGCCAGCAGCTTGGCAGAAGTAGAGACCCAGTACTTC.

The table lists this clone with many counts. Other nucleotide sequences from this sample produce the same CDR3. V and J are TRBV7-2 and TRBJ2-7; unclear D gene. V was clipped by 5 bases and J by 3 bases, with 5 bases between them. This CDR3 has 11 amino acids. Per germline, CDR1 SGHTA and CDR2 FQGNSA. The CDR3 nucleotides are TGTGCCAGCAGCACTTACTACGAGCAGTACTTC. Residues: CASSTYYEQYF.

The chain recombines TRBV2 with TRBJ2-1; D not certain. Per the germline V gene, CDR1 is SNHLY and CDR2 is FYNNEI. Trimming pared 6 bases from V and 7 bases from J, leaving 7 bases between. This CDR3 has 11 residues. CDR3 nucleotides: TGTGCCAGCAGGGAGCAAAATGAGCAGTTCTTC. This translates into CASREQNEQFF.

This clone was detected only once. V usage is TRBV10-3 and J usage is TRBJ1-5; 7 bases map to TRBD1. In germline, CDR1 is ENHRY, CDR2 SYGVKD. V shed 6 bases, J shed 3 bases, and the junction held 2 bases outside the gene matches. There are 13 residues in the CDR3. In nucleotides, the CDR3 is TGTGCCATCAGAGGACAGGTCAATCAGCCCCAGCATTTT. Translating gives CAIRGQVNQPQHF.